These 28 T cell receptor beta chains came from one sample sequenced in a study of T cells after yellow fever vaccination. TCRdb fed the 5' RACE reads into MiXCR, producing one record per CDR3 protein. The sample has some 120,000 distinct CDR3 sequences; about 15% are singletons. The source was CD8+ T cells sorted from PBMCs, collected 5 days after the yellow fever booster vaccination. The source of these receptors is a man younger than 30 who received the YFV17D yellow fever vaccine.

V and J are TRBV7-9 and TRBJ2-2, with D perhaps TRBD2 (6 bases). Germline V lookup: CDR1 SEHNR, CDR2 FQNEAQ (reference sequence). V was shortened by 5 bases and J by 3 bases, with 16 bases between the two germline ends. The CDR3 totals 16 residues. The CDR3 nucleotides are TGTGCCAGCAGCGGGGACTTCAGGAGGGACACCGGGGAGCTGTTTTTT. Protein: CASSGDFRRDTGELFF. Full variable domain (remainder filled in from reference TRBV7-9 and TRBJ2-2): DTGVSQNPRHKITKRGQNVTFRCDPISEHNRLYWYRQTLGQGPEFLTYFQNEAQLEKSRLLSDRFSAERPKGSFSTLEIQRTEQGDSAMYLCASSGDFRRDTGELFFGEGSRLTVL.

The gene calls are TRBV7-9 and TRBJ1-2; D might be TRBD1 (5 bases). CDR1 is SEHNR and CDR2 is FQNEAQ in the germline V gene (reference sequence). This CDR3 contains 12 residues. The V end was cut by 5 bases, the J end by 6 bases, with 10 bases between. The CDR3 sequence: CASSRDPDGYTF. CDR3 in DNA: TGTGCCAGCAGCAGGGACCCCGATGGCTACACCTTC.

This clonotype was seen a handful of times. The V call is TRBV27, the J call TRBJ2-7; a weak D match, TRBD2 (6 bases). The V gene lost 5 bases and the J gene lost 1 base, with 15 bases spanning the gap. There are 15 residues in the CDR3. The germline V gene encodes CDR1 MNHEY and CDR2 SMNVEV (reference sequence). In nucleotides, the CDR3 is TGTGCCAGCAGTCCTCACGGGGGACGTTCCTACGAGCAGTACTTC. Protein sequence: CASSPHGGRSYEQYF.

The chain employs TRBV4-1 and TRBJ1-3; the D is unclear. There are 14 residues in the CDR3. Germline assignment: CDR1 MGHRA and CDR2 YSYEKL. The V gene lost 2 bases and the J gene lost 4 bases, with 9 bases spanning the gap. The CDR3 sequence: CASSQRGGGNTIYF. The CDR3 DNA follows: TGCGCCAGCAGCCAACGGGGTGGGGGAAACACCATATATTTT.

In its sample, this clonotype was seen a few times. The gene calls are TRBV4-1 and TRBJ2-2, with D unresolved. The CDR3 consists of 14 residues. Trimming took off 2 bases at V and 0 bases at J, with 4 bases between the two ends. Germline assignment: CDR1 MGHRA and CDR2 YSYEKL. CDR3 bases: TGCGCCAGCAGCCAAAGACCGAACACCGGGGAGCTGTTTTTT. Translating gives CASSQRPNTGELFF.

V usage is TRBV6-2 or TRBV6-3 and J usage is TRBJ1-2, with 7 positions matching TRBD1. The V segment lost 10 bases and the J segment 4 bases; nucleotides outside the gene matches: 12. The CDR3 has 14 amino acids. CDR1 and CDR2 (germline): MNHEY, SVGEGT. The CDR3 loop reads CATARQGFGYGYTF. The CDR3 DNA reads TGTGCCACCGCGCGACAGGGTTTCGGCTATGGCTACACCTTC.

The chain recombines TRBV21-1 with TRBJ2-2. TRBV21-1 is a pseudogene locus. The CDR3 sequence is 15 residues long. The CDR3 nucleotides are TGTGCCAGCCAATACTGGGCAGATAACACCGGGGAGCTGTTTTTT. It codes for CASQYWADNTGELFF.

The J gene is TRBJ2-7, the V gene TRBV4-1; 9 bases match TRBD1. Germline-derived CDR1 and CDR2 are MGHRA and YSYEKL. CDR3 length: 15 residues. With V trimmed by 3 bases and J by 4 bases, 7 bases remained unmatched. The CDR3 bases are TGCGCCAGCAGCCAGTCCGGGACAGGGAATTACGAGCAGTACTTC. It is translated as CASSQSGTGNYEQYF.

The chain couples TRBV18 to TRBJ2-7, with D possibly being TRBD2 (6 bases). The V gene lost 3 bases and the J gene lost 4 bases, with 13 bases spanning the gap. Germline-derived CDR1 and CDR2 are KGHSH and LQKENI. The CDR3 is 14 residues long. CDR3 sequence (DNA): TGTGCCAGCTCACCCTCGTATAGCGGTTACGAGCAGTACGTC. This sequence encodes CASSPSYSGYEQYV.

As to this clonotype: A much more abundant neighbour one base away suggests this may be a read error. The chain has TRBV4-1 and TRBJ1-5; no reliable D call. Germline V gene lookup returns CDR1 MGHRA and CDR2 YSYEKL. This CDR3 contains 13 residues. The DNA for the CDR3 is TGCGCCAGCAGCCAGCGAGATGGGTCGCCCCTGCATTTT. This translates into CASSQRDGSPLHF.

This clonotype was counted ten times or more. The J gene is TRBJ1-1, the V gene TRBV5-1; D gene ambiguous. The ends were cut back, 0 bases at V and 5 bases at J, with 14 bases in the middle. CDR1 is SGHRS, CDR2 YFSETQ, per germline. The CDR3 covers 15 residues. The CDR3 bases are TGCGCCAGCAGCTTGGTTGGTAGGGTACAGACTGAAGCTTTCTTT. Encoded protein: CASSLVGRVQTEAFF.

This clonotype was observed a few times. J is TRBJ2-1 and V is TRBV20-1, with unresolved D. CDR1 DFQATT and CDR2 SNEGSKA come from the germline V gene (reference sequence). V lost 5 bases and J 2 bases, leaving 10 bases between the germline ends. There are 13 residues in the CDR3. CDR3 in DNA: TGCAGTGCTCTTATGTTGACCTACAATGAGCAGTTCTTC. This codes for CSALMLTYNEQFF.

Only a few counts were recorded for this clonotype. J is TRBJ2-5 and V is TRBV6-5, with D hard to call. V was shortened by 8 bases and J by 2 bases, with 9 bases between the two germline ends. CDR3 length equals 12 residues. The germline V gene encodes CDR1 MNHEY and CDR2 SVGAGI. CDR3 sequence reads: CASGPRQETQYF. Written as DNA, the CDR3 is TGTGCCAGCGGCCCCCGACAAGAGACCCAGTACTTC.

This clonotype was seen a few times. V gene TRBV27 combines with J gene TRBJ1-2, with D possibly matching TRBD1 (5 bases). CDR3 size: 15 residues. Germline CDR1 and CDR2: MNHEY and SMNVEV (reference sequence). V was clipped by 1 base and J by 1 base, with 10 bases between them. CDR3 in amino acids: CASSLWPGDNYGYTF. The CDR3 DNA is TGTGCCAGCAGTTTATGGCCGGGGGATAACTATGGCTACACCTTC.

This clonotype has more than one count but fewer than ten. The chain joins TRBV28 to TRBJ2-7; 7 bases align to TRBD2. The CDR3 consists of 16 residues. CDR1 is MDHEN, CDR2 SYDVKM, per germline. J was trimmed by 4 bases and V by 3 bases; bases with no gene match: 12. CDR3 protein: CASSLSRARGGYEQYV. The DNA for the CDR3 is TGTGCCAGCAGTTTGAGCCGGGCCCGGGGAGGGTACGAGCAGTACGTC.

This clonotype was detected a few times. The chain recombines TRBV7-6 with TRBJ2-3; TRBD2 is a possible D gene (6 bases). The V gene lost 2 bases and the J gene lost 0 bases, with 21 bases spanning the gap. The CDR3 is 19 amino acids. Per germline, CDR1 SGHVS and CDR2 FNYEAQ. The CDR3 nucleotides are TGTGCCAGCAGCTTACGGGTAAAGACTAGGGACTCTAGCACAGATACGCAGTATTTT. Its protein product is CASSLRVKTRDSSTDTQYF.

In this sample, this clonotype turned up a few times. The CDR3 sequence: CSADRATGELFF. In nucleotides, the CDR3 is TGCAGCGCGGACAGGGCCACCGGGGAGCTGTTTTTT. The V and J genes are TRBV29-1 and TRBJ2-2; 8 nucleotides match TRBD1. Germline V gene lookup returns CDR1 SQVTM and CDR2 ANQGSEA. V shed 7 bases and J 4 bases; nucleotides not matched to a gene: 2. There are 12 residues in the CDR3.

This clonotype has ten or more counts. This chain uses TRBV29-1 with TRBJ2-5; possible D gene TRBD2, 5 bases. The V and J ends lost 7 bases and 6 bases respectively, with 15 bases between them. Germline values: CDR1 SQVTM, CDR2 ANQGSEA. CDR3 size: 12 residues. DNA for the CDR3: TGCAGCGCCATCCCGGGGTCGAAGACCCAGTACTTC. Amino acids: CSAIPGSKTQYF.

The V call is TRBV10-2, the J call TRBJ1-1; tentative D call: TRBD1 (6 bases). The CDR3 has 15 amino acids. Trimming stripped 5 bases from V and 1 base from J, with 14 bases between. From germline, CDR1 is WSHSY and CDR2 SAAADI. The CDR3: CASSLPGVENTEAFF. The CDR3 DNA reads TGCGCCAGCAGTTTGCCAGGGGTCGAGAACACTGAAGCTTTCTTT.

This clonotype showed up just a few times. The chain has TRBV6-5 and TRBJ2-3, with a weak D call TRBD1 (6 bases). V lost 1 base to trimming and J lost 6 bases, with 14 bases between them. Germline values: CDR1 MNHEY, CDR2 SVGAGI. The CDR3 runs 15 residues. The CDR3 loop is CASSYFGQSDDTQYF. In nucleotides, the CDR3 is TGTGCCAGCAGTTACTTCGGACAGAGCGACGATACGCAGTATTTT.

The chain couples TRBV30 to TRBJ1-4; D not certain. V was pared by 2 bases and J by 2 bases, with 9 bases between. The CDR3 has 14 residues. Germline V gene lookup returns CDR1 GTSNPN and CDR2 SVGIG (reference sequence). CDR3 region: CAWSRDLTNEKLFF. CDR3 DNA sequence: TGTGCCTGGAGTCGGGATTTGACTAATGAAAAACTGTTTTTT.

This clonotype was picked up many times. This chain joins TRBV5-6 and TRBJ1-4; 9 bases agree with TRBD1. The J segment lost 3 bases and the V segment lost 4 bases, leaving 7 bases of the junction unmatched. Germline assignment: CDR1 SGHDT and CDR2 YYEEEE. The CDR3 covers 16 residues. The CDR3 sequence is CASSLLQGAANEKLFF. DNA for the CDR3: TGTGCCAGCAGCCTACTACAGGGGGCAGCTAATGAAAAACTGTTTTTT.

The chain combines TRBV5-4 with TRBJ1-2, with 7 bases identical to TRBD1. The CDR3 has 15 amino acids. CDR1 is SGHNT and CDR2 is YYREEE in the germline V gene (reference sequence). The V gene end was trimmed by 3 bases and the J gene end by 0 bases; junction bases not matched to a gene: 5. CDR3 region: CASSSDRAANYGYTF. In DNA, the CDR3 is TGTGCCAGCAGCTCCGACAGGGCAGCTAACTATGGCTACACCTTC.

This clonotype was counted at least ten times. J is TRBJ2-3 and V is TRBV7-3; 8 nucleotides line up with TRBD1. Germline CDR1 SGHTA, CDR2 FQGTGA. The CDR3 runs to 15 residues. The ends lost 5 bases at V and 7 bases at J; junction bases unmatched: 11. CDR3 DNA: TGTGCCAGCAGCCCTACCGGGACAGGTATTAATACGCAGTATTTT. Residues: CASSPTGTGINTQYF.

This clonotype was detected ten times or more. The V gene is TRBV5-6, the J gene TRBJ2-5; no definite D call. The CDR3 has 11 residues. Trimming took off 2 bases at V and 1 base at J, with 0 bases between the two ends. Germline CDR1 is SGHDT and CDR2 is YYEEEE. The CDR3 loop is CASSFQETQYF. CDR3 sequence (DNA): TGTGCCAGCAGCTTCCAAGAGACCCAGTACTTC.

J is TRBJ1-5 and V is TRBV15, with D possibly being TRBD1 (6 bases). The length of the CDR3 is 14 residues. The germline gives CDR1 LNHNV, CDR2 YYDKDF (reference sequence). The ends were cut back, 5 bases at V and 6 bases at J, with 14 bases in the middle. The CDR3 nucleotides read TGTGCCACCAGCTCTCCACAAGGGGGTCAGCCCCAGCATTTT. It translates to CATSSPQGGQPQHF.

The chain is built from TRBV2 and TRBJ1-5, with 10 bases matching TRBD1. The CDR3 length is 18 residues. V dropped 4 bases and J dropped 2; count of bases not matched to a gene: 11. Germline V lookup: CDR1 SNHLY, CDR2 FYNNEI. The DNA for the CDR3 is TGTGCCAGCAGTGGCCGGGACAGGGGTGGTATTGGCAATCAGCCCCAGCATTTT. Translated, it gives CASSGRDRGGIGNQPQHF. Filled out from reference TRBV2 and TRBJ1-5, the complete variable domain reads EPEVTQTPSHQVTQMGQEVILRCVPISNHLYFYWYRQILGQKVEFLVSFYNNEISEKSEIFDDQFSVERPDGSNFTLKIRSTKLEDSAMYFCASSGRDRGGIGNQPQHFGDGTRLSIL.

The rearrangement uses TRBV12-3 or TRBV12-4 and TRBJ1-1; TRBD1 matches at 12 bases. J was trimmed by 12 bases and V by 6 bases; bases with no gene match: 8. The CDR3 has 13 amino acids. In nucleotides, the CDR3 is TGTGCCAGCAGCCCGGGACAGGGGGCTGGGACTTTCTTT. Its protein is CASSPGQGAGTFF.